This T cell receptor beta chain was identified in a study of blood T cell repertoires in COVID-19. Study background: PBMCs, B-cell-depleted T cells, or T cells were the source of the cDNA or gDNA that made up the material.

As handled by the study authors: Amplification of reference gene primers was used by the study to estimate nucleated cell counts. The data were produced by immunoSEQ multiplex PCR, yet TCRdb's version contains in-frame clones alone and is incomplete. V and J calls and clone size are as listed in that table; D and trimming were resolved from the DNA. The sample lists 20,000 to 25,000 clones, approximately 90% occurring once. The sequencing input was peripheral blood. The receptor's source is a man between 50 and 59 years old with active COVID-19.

The CDR3 DNA sequence: TGCGCCAGCCTCGCGGGCAGGCCCACAGATACGCAGTATTTT. Translation gives CASLAGRPTDTQYF. V is TRBV5-1 and J is TRBJ2-3; tentatively, D is TRBD2 (5 bases). Trimming stripped 7 bases from V and 2 bases from J, with 14 bases between. Germline V gives CDR1 SGHRS, CDR2 YFSETQ. The CDR3 loop spans 14 amino acids.